One sample yielded the 13 T cell receptor beta chains listed below, sequenced in a study of Graves' ophthalmopathy and Graves' hyperthyroidism. RNA transcripts were the source from which TCR beta CDR3 regions were amplified. Second-round multiplex PCR came after a first-round RT-PCR that employed HTBI primers. TCRdb processed the multiplex PCR reads anew with MiXCR; each CDR3 protein has one entry. The sample has over 500,000 distinct CDR3 sequences; 22% are singletons. What was sequenced was peripheral blood. The receptors come from a woman between 18 and 29 years old with stable Graves' hyperthyroidism. Some clones in this sample may be carry-over from other donors' samples.

The V call is TRBV12-3 or TRBV12-4, the J call TRBJ1-1; 10 bases align to TRBD1. J was trimmed by 1 base and V by 3 bases; bases with no gene match: 2. This CDR3 has 15 residues. Here the CDR3 reads CASSLTGGANTEAFF. The CDR3 DNA sequence: TGTGCCAGCAGTTTGACAGGGGGCGCGAACACTGAAGCTTTCTTT.

The gene calls are TRBV10-3 and TRBJ1-1; D is undetermined. V dropped 3 bases and J dropped 0 bases, with 5 bases sitting between them. Germline V CDR1 and CDR2: ENHRY, SYGVKD. The CDR3 is 13 amino acids. CDR3 DNA: TGTGCCATCAGTGATGGCATGAACACTGAAGCTTTCTTT. It encodes CAISDGMNTEAFF.

This clonotype was detected many times. The rearrangement links TRBV24-1 to TRBJ1-5; no reliable D call. The V gene's germline CDR1 is KGHDR and CDR2 SFDVKD. V was cut by 3 bases and J by 4 bases, with 9 bases left in between. The CDR3 covers 14 residues. The CDR3 DNA is TGTGCCACCAGTGATGTCCGGGCAAATCAGCCCCAGCATTTT. It codes for CATSDVRANQPQHF.

This rearrangement joins TRBV29-1 to TRBJ2-7; TRBD2 is a possible D gene (5 bases). Germline lookup yields CDR1 SQVTM and CDR2 ANQGSEA. Deletions cut 0 bases from V and 3 bases from J, with 15 bases between. The CDR3 extends over 15 amino acids. CDR3 residues: CSVEDTDTEGYEQYF. In nucleotides, the CDR3 is TGCAGCGTTGAAGATACCGACACCGAGGGCTACGAGCAGTACTTC.

This clonotype was detected ten times or more. The chain is built from TRBV6-1 and TRBJ2-5, with D perhaps matching TRBD2 (6 bases). Trimming shortened V by 6 bases and J by 9 bases, and 23 bases separated the two germline ends. Germline-derived CDR1 and CDR2 are MNHNS and SASEGT. The CDR3 contains 15 residues. CDR3 nucleotide sequence: TGTGCCAGCAGCCCCGGGACTGAACCAGGAGGTTCCCAGTACTTC. This translates into CASSPGTEPGGSQYF.

DNA of the CDR3: TGTGCCAGCAGGGTCGTGGGGGAGCGGTCACCCCTCCACTTT. It codes for CASRVVGERSPLHF. The chain combines TRBV6-1 with TRBJ1-6, with D possibly being TRBD1 (5 bases). The CDR3 is made up of 14 amino acids. The V and J ends lost 6 bases and 10 bases respectively, with 16 bases between them. Germline CDR1 and CDR2: MNHNS and SASEGT.

This clonotype showed up just a few times. The chain employs TRBV12-3 or TRBV12-4 and TRBJ1-5; TRBD1 aligns across 8 bases. The CDR3 has 19 residues. Germline trimming cut 4 bases from V and 2 bases from J; bases unmatched to any gene: 16. The CDR3 here is CASSSKMTGVSFGNQPQHF. The CDR3 nucleotides read TGTGCCAGCAGTTCCAAGATGACAGGGGTGTCTTTTGGCAATCAGCCCCAGCATTTT.

This clonotype was found a few times. CDR3 loop: CATSDFLGYTF. The CDR3 DNA reads as TGTGCCACCAGTGATTTTCTCGGCTACACCTTC. The rearrangement joins TRBV24-1 to TRBJ1-2; no definite D call. The V end lost 1 base, the J end lost 8 bases, and 4 bases lay between the germline ends. This CDR3 is 11 amino acids long. Germline CDR1 reads KGHDR; CDR2 reads SFDVKD.

This clonotype was detected ten times or more. This chain joins TRBV11-2 and TRBJ2-7; 10 bases align to TRBD1. Germline lookup yields CDR1 SGHAT and CDR2 FQNNGV. This CDR3 contains 15 residues. The ends lost 6 bases at V and 3 bases at J; junction bases unmatched: 8. CDR3 DNA sequence: TGTGCCAGCAGGGGGATACGGACAGGGGGCTACGAGCAGTACTTC. This gives the protein CASRGIRTGGYEQYF.

This clonotype appeared many times. The V gene is TRBV6-5, the J gene TRBJ1-2, with a possible D match to TRBD1 (5 bases). In germline, CDR1 is MNHEY, CDR2 SVGAGI. The CDR3 spans 15 residues. Between the trimmed V and J ends, which lost 3 bases and 4 bases, there was a span of 15 bases. The CDR3 here is CASSYGATPTYGYTF. In DNA form, the CDR3 reads TGTGCCAGCAGTTATGGGGCCACTCCTACCTATGGCTACACCTTC.

The CDR3 loop is CAISPPNYEQYF. The DNA for the CDR3 is TGTGCCATCAGCCCCCCAAATTACGAGCAGTACTTC. This chain connects TRBV10-3 to TRBJ2-7; D unclear. V gave up 6 bases and J gave up 4 bases, with 10 bases separating them. CDR1 and CDR2 from the germline V gene are ENHRY and SYGVKD. The length of the CDR3 is 12 residues.

This clonotype has ten or more counts. The rearrangement links TRBV27 to TRBJ2-1; 9 nucleotides align to TRBD1. Trimming at V came to 9 bases and at J to 6 bases, leaving 3 bases not matched to a gene. The CDR3 is 12 residues long. Per the germline V gene, CDR1 is MNHEY and CDR2 is SMNVEV (reference sequence). The CDR3 nucleotides are TGTGCCAGTGTGGACAGGGGCAATGAGCAGTTCTTC. This translates into CASVDRGNEQFF.

This clonotype was counted only a few times. This may arise from a read error, as a much more abundant clone is one base away. This chain connects TRBV9 to TRBJ1-6, with 9 bases lining up with TRBD1. CDR1 and CDR2 (germline): SGDLS, YYNGEE. There are 15 residues in the CDR3. The CDR3 coding sequence is TGTGCCAGCAGCTCCCGGACAGGGGCAGGTTCACACCTCCACTTT. This sequence encodes CASSSRTGAGSHLHF.